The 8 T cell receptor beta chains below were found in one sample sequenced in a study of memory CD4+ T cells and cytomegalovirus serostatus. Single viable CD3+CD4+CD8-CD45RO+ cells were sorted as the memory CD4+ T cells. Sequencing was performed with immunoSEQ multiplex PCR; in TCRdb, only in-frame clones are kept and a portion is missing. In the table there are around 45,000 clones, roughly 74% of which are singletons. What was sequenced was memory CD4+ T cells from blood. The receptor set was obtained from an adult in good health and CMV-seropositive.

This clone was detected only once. Here the CDR3 reads CASSFGAVETQYF. The CDR3 DNA is TGCGCCAGCAGCTTCGGCGCGGTAGAGACCCAGTACTTC. This chain links TRBV5-1 with TRBJ2-5; D ambiguous. Between the trimmed V and J ends, which lost 2 bases and 4 bases, there was a span of 9 bases. The germline CDR1 and CDR2 sequences are SGHRS and YFSETQ. The length of the CDR3 is 13 residues.

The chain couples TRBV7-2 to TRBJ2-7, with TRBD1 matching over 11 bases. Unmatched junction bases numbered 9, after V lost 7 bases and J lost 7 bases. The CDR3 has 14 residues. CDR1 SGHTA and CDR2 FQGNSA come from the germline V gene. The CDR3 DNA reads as TGTGCCAGCACTTCCCGGACAGGGGGCGGGGAGCAGTACTTC. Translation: CASTSRTGGGEQYF.

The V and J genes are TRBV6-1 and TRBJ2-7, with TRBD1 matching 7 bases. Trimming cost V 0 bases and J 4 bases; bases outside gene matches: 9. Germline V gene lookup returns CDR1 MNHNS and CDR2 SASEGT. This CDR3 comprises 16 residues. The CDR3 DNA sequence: TGTGCCAGCAGTGAAGCAGCGAAGGGGGCAGGGTACGAGCAGTACTTC. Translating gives CASSEAAKGAGYEQYF.

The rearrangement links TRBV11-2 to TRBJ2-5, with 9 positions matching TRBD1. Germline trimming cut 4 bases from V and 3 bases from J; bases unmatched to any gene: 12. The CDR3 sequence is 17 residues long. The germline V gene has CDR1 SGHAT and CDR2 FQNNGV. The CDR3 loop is CASSSPGQGFSEETQYF. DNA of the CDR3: TGTGCCAGCAGCTCACCGGGACAGGGTTTTTCGGAAGAGACCCAGTACTTC.

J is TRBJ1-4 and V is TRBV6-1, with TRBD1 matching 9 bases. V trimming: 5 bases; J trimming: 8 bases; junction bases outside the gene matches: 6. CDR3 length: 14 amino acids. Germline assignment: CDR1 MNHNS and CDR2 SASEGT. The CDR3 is CASSRTGAEEKLFF. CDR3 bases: TGTGCCAGCAGTCGGACAGGGGCGGAAGAAAAACTGTTTTTT.

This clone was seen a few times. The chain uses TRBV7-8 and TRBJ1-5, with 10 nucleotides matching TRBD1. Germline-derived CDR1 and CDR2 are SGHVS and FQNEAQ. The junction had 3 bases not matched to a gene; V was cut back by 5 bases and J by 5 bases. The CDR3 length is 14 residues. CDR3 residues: CASSRDRGYQPQHF. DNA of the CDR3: TGTGCCAGCAGCCGGGACAGGGGATATCAGCCCCAGCATTTT.

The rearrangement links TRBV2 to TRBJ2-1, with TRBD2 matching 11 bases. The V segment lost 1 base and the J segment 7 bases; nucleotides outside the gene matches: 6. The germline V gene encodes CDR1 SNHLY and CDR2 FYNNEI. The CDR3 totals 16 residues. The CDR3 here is CASSEVRIAGGNEQFF. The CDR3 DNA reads TGTGCCAGCAGTGAAGTCCGGATAGCGGGGGGGAATGAGCAGTTCTTC.

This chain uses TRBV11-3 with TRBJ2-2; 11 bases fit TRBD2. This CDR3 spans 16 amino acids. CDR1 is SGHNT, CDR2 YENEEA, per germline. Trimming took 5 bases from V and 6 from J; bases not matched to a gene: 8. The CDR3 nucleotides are TGTGCCAGCAGCGGCTTTAGCGGGGGGGATTCCGGGGAGCTGTTTTTT. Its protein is CASSGFSGGDSGELFF. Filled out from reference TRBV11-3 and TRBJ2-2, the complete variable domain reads EAGVVQSPRYKIIEKKQPVAFWCNPISGHNTLYWYLQNLGQGPELLIRYENEEAVDDSQLPKDRFSAERLKGVDSTLKIQPAELGDSAVYLCASSGFSGGDSGELFFGEGSRLTVL.